This entry describes one T cell receptor (beta chain). Original data processing: Reference gene primer amplification yielded estimated nucleated cell counts. Assay used: immunoSEQ multiplex PCR; TCRdb lists only in-frame clones, some missing. D and trimming were read from the DNA, whereas the V and J calls and clone size are those reported in that table. The sample holds tens of thousands of clones; about 90% are singletons and the top ten take around 4.8%. This sample was taken from a study of blood T cell repertoires in COVID-19. Looking at the study overall: The United States, Italy and Spain provided the acute and convalescent COVID-19 samples. Sample material is recorded as cDNA or gDNA derived from T cells, B-cell-depleted T cells, or PBMCs.

V shed 3 bases, J shed 8 bases, and the junction held 5 bases outside the gene matches. Germline CDR1 and CDR2: LGHDT and YNNKEL (reference sequence). The CDR3 length is 15 residues. The clonotype was recovered from a man between 60 and 75 years old with acute or convalescent COVID-19. The chain carries TRBV3-1 (or the pseudogene TRBV3-2) and TRBJ1-4; TRBD1 aligns across 11 bases. The material sequenced was peripheral blood. CDR3 amino acids: CASSQSGTGGEKLFF. The CDR3 DNA follows: TGTGCCAGCAGCCAGTCCGGGACAGGGGGGGAAAAACTGTTTTTT.